This T cell receptor beta chain is drawn from a study of Graves' ophthalmopathy and Graves' hyperthyroidism. Across the whole study: Researchers classed hyperthyroidism as stable given no ophthalmopathy within 18 months of follow-up. Notes on the study in general: Blood shared most expanded thyroid clonotypes above 0.001 frequency.

Excluded: other autoimmune disease, uncontrolled infection, pregnancy or lactation. RNA transcripts were the source from which TCR beta CDR3 regions were amplified. A first-round RT-PCR used HTBI primers, followed by a second-round multiplex PCR. TCRdb reanalysed the multiplex PCR reads using MiXCR and keeps one entry per CDR3 protein. The sample has over a million distinct CDR3 sequences, less than 45% seen once; the top ten hold roughly 10%. Note on this clonotype: Its antigen remains unknown.

Germline-derived CDR1 and CDR2 are SEHNR and FQNEAQ (reference sequence). V lost 5 bases to trimming and J lost 1 base, with 14 bases between them. The CDR3 is made up of 15 amino acids. This receptor was identified in an adult man with Graves' hyperthyroidism. The chain has TRBV7-9 and TRBJ1-1; tentatively, D is TRBD1 (6 bases). Sequencing used peripheral blood or thyroid tissue (not recorded which). In DNA, the CDR3 is TGTGCCAGCAGCCCCAGGGCGGGGGCGAACACTGAAGCTTTCTTT. This encodes CASSPRAGANTEAFF.